These 28 T cell receptor beta chains share one sample of origin, sequenced in a study of long-term antiretroviral therapy in people with HIV. The authors ran the immunoSEQ assay, v3.0, at survey level. TCRdb's copy holds only in-frame clones and misses some; the assay was immunoSEQ multiplex PCR. The repertoire has 12,000 or so clones, 70% to 75% of them found once; the top ten carry approximately 12%. The sample here was unsorted PBMCs, taken about 3.1 years before starting antiretroviral therapy. These receptors were taken from a man aged 40-50 years with HIV.

This clone appeared a few times. The sample contains more than one DNA sequence encoding this CDR3. The gene calls are TRBV4-3 and TRBJ2-3; D is undetermined. The CDR3 is 14 amino acids. Germline V gene lookup returns CDR1 LGHNA and CDR2 YSLEER. Trimming pared 0 bases from V and 2 bases from J, leaving 6 bases between. This CDR3 reads CASSQDRSTDTQYF. DNA of the CDR3: TGCGCCAGCAGCCAAGACAGATCCACAGATACGCAGTATTTT.

In DNA, the CDR3 is TGTGCCAGCAGTGATTGGGAGGATGGAGAGACCCAGTACTTC. Translation gives CASSDWEDGETQYF. The V call is TRBV6-1, the J call TRBJ2-5, with TRBD2 as a possible D gene (6 bases). This CDR3 comprises 14 residues. Germline V gives CDR1 MNHNS, CDR2 SASEGT. Trimming stripped 3 bases from V and 4 bases from J, with 12 bases between.

This chain links TRBV27 with TRBJ2-2; 7 nucleotides agree with TRBD2. The junction had 8 bases not matched to a gene; V was cut back by 0 bases and J by 13 bases. CDR3 length equals 14 residues. Germline loops: CDR1 MNHEY, CDR2 SMNVEV (reference sequence). The CDR3 region is CASSLSGGGSGLFF. CDR3 in DNA: TGTGCCAGCAGTTTATCTGGGGGGGGTAGTGGGCTGTTTTTT.

The V call is TRBV7-8, the J call TRBJ2-6, with unresolved D. Germline values: CDR1 SGHVS, CDR2 FQNEAQ. This CDR3 is built from 18 residues. The V gene lost 1 base and the J gene lost 0 bases, with 13 bases spanning the gap. The chain's CDR3 is CASSLVRLVASGANVLTF. In DNA, the CDR3 is TGTGCCAGCAGCTTAGTGCGGCTCGTAGCCTCTGGGGCCAACGTCCTGACTTTC.

This rearrangement joins TRBV11-3 to TRBJ1-2; 10 nucleotides match TRBD1. The CDR3 runs to 16 residues. Trimming took 3 bases from V and 5 from J; bases not matched to a gene: 9. Germline CDR1 SGHNT, CDR2 YENEEA. CDR3 protein: CASSFGPGQGRYGYTF. The DNA for the CDR3 is TGTGCCAGCAGCTTCGGACCGGGACAGGGGAGATATGGCTACACCTTC.

The chain uses TRBV10-3 and TRBJ2-7; D uncertain. The CDR3 covers 14 residues. Germline loops: CDR1 ENHRY, CDR2 SYGVKD. The V end was cut by 0 bases, the J end by 0 bases, with 6 bases between. In DNA form, the CDR3 reads TGTGCCATCAGTGAGTCGAGGAGCTCCTACGAGCAGTACTTC. Protein sequence: CAISESRSSYEQYF.

This clone is termed medium-sized. This chain uses TRBV30 with TRBJ2-1, with unresolved D. The CDR3 runs to 12 residues. V gave up 4 bases and J gave up 7 bases, with 11 bases separating them. The germline CDR1 and CDR2 sequences are GTSNPN and SVGIG (reference sequence). The chain's CDR3 is CAWKVVENEQFF. The CDR3 DNA is TGTGCCTGGAAAGTGGTCGAAAATGAGCAGTTCTTC.

The chain has TRBV18 and TRBJ1-4; 12 nucleotides match TRBD1. CDR1 is KGHSH, CDR2 LQKENI, per germline. The length of the CDR3 is 15 residues. V shed 3 bases and J 10 bases; nucleotides not matched to a gene: 6. In DNA, the CDR3 is TGTGCCAGCTCACCGCCGGGACAGGGGGCCGGAAAACTGTTTTTT. As protein: CASSPPGQGAGKLFF.

The V and J genes are TRBV18 and TRBJ2-7; D is unresolved. The V gene's germline CDR1 is KGHSH and CDR2 LQKENI. This CDR3 is built from 14 residues. Trimming removed 2 bases from V and 2 bases from J, with 10 bases in between. DNA of the CDR3: TGTGCCAGCTCACCAAATAAGGCGGCCTACGAGCAGTACTTC. Its protein is CASSPNKAAYEQYF.

The CDR3 coding sequence is TGTGCCAGCAGATTACCGGGACAGGGAGGTCGCGAGCAGTACTTC. This encodes CASRLPGQGGREQYF. The rearrangement joins TRBV11-2 to TRBJ2-7; 9 positions match TRBD1. Trimming cost V 6 bases and J 6 bases; bases outside gene matches: 12. The length of the CDR3 is 15 residues. The germline V gene encodes CDR1 SGHAT and CDR2 FQNNGV.

The chain carries TRBV6-5 and TRBJ2-6; D gene unclear. Germline values: CDR1 MNHEY, CDR2 SVGAGI. V was shortened by 2 bases and J by 1 base, with 6 bases between the two germline ends. This CDR3 spans 15 amino acids. Here the CDR3 reads CASSYEGSGANVLTF. The CDR3 DNA reads TGTGCCAGCAGTTACGAAGGATCTGGGGCCAACGTCCTGACTTTC.

The rearrangement links TRBV29-1 to TRBJ1-4; 9 positions agree with TRBD1. In germline, CDR1 is SQVTM, CDR2 ANQGSEA. The ends lost 5 bases at V and 7 bases at J; junction bases unmatched: 5. CDR3 length: 13 residues. CDR3 nucleotide sequence: TGCAGCGTTTTGGACAGGGGTGGTGAAAAACTGTTTTTT. This sequence encodes CSVLDRGGEKLFF.

This rearrangement joins TRBV11-2 to TRBJ2-1; D gene uncertain. This CDR3 is 11 amino acids long. V lost 3 bases and J 8 bases, leaving 5 bases between the germline ends. Germline V lookup: CDR1 SGHAT, CDR2 FQNNGV. CDR3 region: CASSFHYEQFF. The CDR3 nucleotides are TGTGCCAGCAGCTTTCATTATGAGCAGTTCTTC.

The CDR3 DNA follows: TGTGCCAGCAGCTTACCTCCAGGAAGTACCCCTGGGGCCAACGTCCTGACTTTC. This sequence encodes CASSLPPGSTPGANVLTF. The J gene is TRBJ2-6, the V gene TRBV7-3; D is unresolved. Germline V gene sequence: CDR1 SGHTA, CDR2 FQGTGA. V lost 2 bases and J lost 2, with 16 bases in between. The CDR3 sequence is 18 residues long.

V usage is TRBV6-5 and J usage is TRBJ1-1; D not resolved. V was trimmed by 0 bases and J by 3 bases, leaving 8 bases between them. Per the germline V gene, CDR1 is MNHEY and CDR2 is SVGAGI. The CDR3 spans 14 residues. CDR3: CASSYSGPYTEAFF. In nucleotides, the CDR3 is TGTGCCAGCAGTTACTCCGGGCCCTACACTGAAGCTTTCTTT.

The rearrangement uses TRBV28 and TRBJ1-3; maybe TRBD1 (5 bases). The V and J ends lost 10 bases and 0 bases respectively, with 16 bases between them. This CDR3 has 15 residues. Germline lookup yields CDR1 MDHEN and CDR2 SYDVKM. CDR3 bases: TGTGCCACCGGGGGGGGTCGGAGCTCTGGAAACACCATATATTTT. Translation: CATGGGRSSGNTIYF.

The V call is TRBV27, the J call TRBJ2-7; 7 nucleotides align to TRBD1. V was clipped by 4 bases and J by 2 bases; unmatched bases: 8. This CDR3 comprises 15 residues. The germline V gene has CDR1 MNHEY and CDR2 SMNVEV (reference sequence). CDR3: CASSSRGQSPYEQYF. The CDR3 DNA follows: TGTGCCAGCAGTTCCAGGGGACAGAGTCCCTACGAGCAGTACTTC.

The CDR3 loop reads CASSPTMTGALNTEAFF. The DNA of the CDR3 is TGTGCCAGCTCACCAACGATGACAGGGGCCTTGAACACTGAAGCTTTCTTT. V usage is TRBV18 and J usage is TRBJ1-1; 8 nucleotides align to TRBD1. The CDR3 extends over 17 amino acids. V shed 2 bases and J 0 bases; nucleotides not matched to a gene: 8. Germline CDR1 reads KGHSH; CDR2 reads LQKENI.

This clone was seen a single time. This chain uses TRBV7-2 with TRBJ2-7; 10 nucleotides match TRBD1. Losses at the gene ends were 3 bases for V and 7 bases for J; bases not matched to a gene: 6. The CDR3 contains 14 residues. Germline CDR1 and CDR2: SGHTA and FQGNSA. The CDR3 region has the DNA TGTGCCAGCAGCTTTGACAGGGGGCTGGGGGAGCAGTACTTC. Translation gives CASSFDRGLGEQYF.

This clone has a handful of counts. The V call is TRBV7-3, the J call TRBJ2-1; D might be TRBD2 (6 bases). Trimming left V 2 bases short and J 4 bases short, with 12 bases between. CDR1 is SGHTA and CDR2 is FQGTGA in the germline V gene. This CDR3 comprises 15 residues. CDR3 sequence reads: CASSLEAGPYNEQFF. CDR3 DNA: TGTGCCAGCAGCTTAGAGGCGGGACCTTACAATGAGCAGTTCTTC.

Turning to this clone: This sample also contains other DNA sequences that code for the same CDR3. The chain combines TRBV7-9 with TRBJ2-5; a possible D gene is TRBD1 (6 bases). CDR1 is SEHNR and CDR2 is FQNEAQ in the germline V gene (reference sequence). The CDR3 consists of 14 residues. The V gene lost 2 bases and the J gene lost 1 base, with 8 bases spanning the gap. For the CDR3, the DNA is TGTGCCAGCAGCTTACCGACAGGCCAAGAGACCCAGTACTTC. It translates to CASSLPTGQETQYF.

The V call is TRBV28, the J call TRBJ1-2; 8 nucleotides align to TRBD1. Trimming cost V 5 bases and J 3 bases; bases outside gene matches: 8. The CDR3 is 15 residues long. Germline lookup yields CDR1 MDHEN and CDR2 SYDVKM. CDR3 sequence reads: CASSPLGQGDYGYTF. For the CDR3, the DNA is TGTGCCAGCAGTCCCTTAGGACAGGGCGACTATGGCTACACCTTC.

V and J are TRBV19 and TRBJ1-5; 12 nucleotides match TRBD1. The V and J ends lost 6 bases and 4 bases, in that order; junction bases with no gene match: 10. The germline V gene has CDR1 LNHDA and CDR2 SQIVND (reference sequence). This CDR3 is built from 17 residues. DNA for the CDR3: TGTGCCAGTAGCAAGGGACAGGGGGCGGCCTGGAATCAGCCCCAGCATTTT. This gives the protein CASSKGQGAAWNQPQHF. The full variable domain, with the rest looked up from reference TRBV19 and TRBJ1-5, is DGGITQSPKYLFRKEGQNVTLSCEQNLNHDAMYWYRQDPGQGLRLIYYSQIVNDFQKGDIAEGYSVSREKKESFPLTVTSAQKNPTAFYLCASSKGQGAAWNQPQHFGDGTRLSIL.

The CDR3 sequence is CSVVLLTGELFF. CDR3 sequence (DNA): TGCAGCGTTGTGCTACTAACCGGGGAGCTGTTTTTT. The chain has TRBV29-1 and TRBJ2-2; D unresolved. V was shortened by 4 bases and J by 5 bases, with 8 bases between the two germline ends. The V gene's germline CDR1 is SQVTM and CDR2 ANQGSEA. This CDR3 has 12 amino acids.

This chain links TRBV5-5 with TRBJ2-7, with D perhaps matching TRBD2 (5 bases). CDR1 SGHKS and CDR2 YYEKEE come from the germline V gene (reference sequence). The CDR3 has 13 residues. The V gene lost 2 bases and the J gene lost 2 bases, with 8 bases spanning the gap. In nucleotides, the CDR3 is TGTGCCAGCAGCTTCGGGGAAACCTACGAGCAGTACTTC. Its protein is CASSFGETYEQYF. The full variable domain, in which reference TRBV5-5 and TRBJ2-7 provide the parts outside the CDR3, is DAGVTQSPTHLIKTRGQQVTLRCSPISGHKSVSWYQQVLGQGPQFIFQYYEKEERGRGNFPDRFSARQFPNYSSELNVNALLLGDSALYLCASSFGETYEQYFGPGTRLTVT.

By frequency in the sample, this clone is large (0.1 to 1%). The V and J genes are TRBV25-1 and TRBJ2-7; D ambiguous. V was clipped by 1 base and J by 3 bases, with 4 bases between them. Germline V gene sequence: CDR1 MGHDK, CDR2 SYGVNS. The CDR3 has 12 amino acids. The CDR3 here is CASSESFYEQYF. The DNA for the CDR3 is TGTGCCAGCAGTGAATCATTCTACGAGCAGTACTTC.

This clone was counted a few times. The gene calls are TRBV5-4 and TRBJ1-2; D call uncertain. Germline V gives CDR1 SGHNT, CDR2 YYREEE (reference sequence). V was cut by 0 bases and J by 7 bases, with 10 bases left in between. This CDR3 is 13 amino acids long. The CDR3, as DNA: TGTGCCAGCAGCTTGGTCAGGTTTAGTGGCTACACCTTC. As protein: CASSLVRFSGYTF. Together with reference TRBV5-4 and TRBJ1-2, the CDR3 gives the full variable domain: ETGVTQSPTHLIKTRGQQVTLRCSSQSGHNTVSWYQQALGQGPQFIFQYYREEENGRGNFPPRFSGLQFPNYSSELNVNALELDDSALYLCASSLVRFSGYTFGSGTRLTVV.

This rearrangement joins TRBV29-1 to TRBJ2-2; D may match TRBD1 or TRBD2 (5 bases each). Per the germline V gene, CDR1 is SQVTM and CDR2 is ANQGSEA. Trimming left V 4 bases short and J 1 base short, with 10 bases between. This CDR3 region has 14 residues. Written as DNA, the CDR3 is TGCAGCGTTGCCGGGACCGAGAACACCGGGGAGCTGTTTTTT. This translates into CSVAGTENTGELFF.